The entry below gives a single TCR beta chain sequence along with its context. This sample was taken from a study of blood T cell repertoires in COVID-19. About the study: Whether acute or convalescent, the COVID-19 samples came from the United States, Italy and Spain.

The CDR3 is made up of 16 amino acids. Trimming at V came to 3 bases and at J to 6 bases, leaving 5 bases not matched to a gene. The V gene's germline CDR1 is LGHNA and CDR2 YNFKEQ. Per the study methods: Using reference gene primer amplification, nucleated cell counts were estimated. Some clones are missing from TCRdb's copy, which holds only in-frame ones; the method was immunoSEQ multiplex PCR. D and trimming were read from the DNA, whereas the V and J calls and clone size are those reported in that table. Of fewer than 200,000 clones listed, around 74% are singletons. Sequencing was done on a sample of peripheral blood. The clonotype originates from a woman older than 75 with acute or convalescent COVID-19. The chain joins TRBV4-2 to TRBJ2-2; 12 bases are shared with TRBD2. The CDR3 protein is CASSQMTSGSPGELFF. The CDR3 DNA sequence: TGTGCCAGCAGCCAGATGACTAGCGGGAGCCCCGGGGAGCTGTTTTTT.